This T cell receptor beta chain was obtained from a study of radiation and T cells in renal cell carcinoma. Profiled with immunoSEQ multiplex PCR; TCRdb holds only in-frame clones, not every one. The sample contains around 45,000 clones, 80% to 85% of which appear only once. Trimming removed 4 bases from V and 1 base from J, with 5 bases in between. Germline V CDR1 and CDR2: MDHEN, SYDVKM. This CDR3 contains 14 residues. This clone was counted once. Stated time point: blood 4 weeks post-SBRT, at nephrectomy. Treatment in this sample: 15 Gy SBRT to primary tumor, nephrectomy 4 weeks later. The V call is TRBV28, the J call TRBJ2-6; no definite D call. This clonotype was obtained from a woman between 65 and 79 years old with renal cell carcinoma. Sequencing used blood, obtained from a patient whose treatment included radiotherapy and nephrectomy. The CDR3, as DNA: TGTGCCAGCAGTTGGGGATCTGGGGCCAACGTCCTGACTTTC. As protein: CASSWGSGANVLTF. The whole variable domain, filled in from reference TRBV28 and TRBJ2-6, reads DVKVTQSSRYLVKRTGEKVFLECVQDMDHENMFWYRQDPGLGLRLIYFSYDVKMKEKGDIPEGYSVSREKKERFSLILESASTNQTSMYLCASSWGSGANVLTFGAGSRLTVL.